This T cell receptor (beta chain) was recorded in a study of blood T cell repertoires in COVID-19. The V end lost 0 bases, the J end lost 6 bases, and 12 bases lay between the germline ends. This CDR3 has 15 amino acids. The germline V gene encodes CDR1 SGHNT and CDR2 YYREEE (reference sequence). Sequencing used immunoSEQ multiplex PCR; TCRdb keeps in-frame clones, though not all of them. The sample includes fewer than 700,000 clones, 85% to 90% of them seen just once. The clonotype was recovered from a woman between 45 and 65 years old with COVID-19, enrolled during active disease. The sample taken for sequencing was peripheral blood. The chain employs TRBV5-4 and TRBJ2-2, with a possible D match to TRBD2 (5 bases). The chain's CDR3 is CASSLARGGAGELFF. DNA for the CDR3: TGTGCCAGCAGCTTGGCCCGGGGTGGAGCCGGGGAGCTGTTTTTT.